The sequence of this TCR beta chain was determined in a study of technical replicates of blood from a handful of donors. The CDR3 loop spans 15 amino acids. J lost 8 bases, V lost 3 bases, and 6 bases had no gene match. Germline V gives CDR1 SEHNR, CDR2 FQNEAQ (reference sequence). Measured with immunoSEQ multiplex PCR; TCRdb has only the in-frame clones, and not every one. The data show roughly 80,000 clones, about 89% seen once. Sequencing was carried out using T cells isolated from PBMCs. The J gene is TRBJ1-4, the V gene TRBV7-9, with 10 nucleotides matching TRBD1. The receptor's source is a human donor in good health. The CDR3, as DNA: TGTGCCAGCAGCTTGCGACAGGGGGCCGGAGAAAAACTGTTTTTT. Translation: CASSLRQGAGEKLFF.